This T cell receptor beta chain derives from a study of CD8 T cells in ankylosing spondylitis. Study results and limitations: As for the disease-linked clones, they showed a CD8+ phenotype and occurred at relatively low frequencies in peripheral blood. Seemingly characteristic of ankylosing spondylitis blood was a TCR beta motif consisting of 7 or 8 highly homologous variants.

As the method for making TCR beta libraries, quantitative 5'-RACE with molecular barcodes was used. TCRdb reprocessed the 5' RACE reads with MiXCR, giving one entry per CDR3 protein. The top ten clones hold around 19% of a sample with 700,000 or so distinct CDR3 sequences, around 17% of them seen once. This clonotype came up many times. Its target is unknown. This CDR3 comprises 14 residues. V lost 0 bases, J lost 3 bases, and 7 bases lay in between. From germline, CDR1 is SGHRS and CDR2 YFSETQ. Input material: blood, either unsorted or a sorted T cell fraction (not recorded which). This clonotype originated in a male donor with ankylosing spondylitis. This chain uses TRBV5-1 with TRBJ1-3; D may be TRBD1 (6 bases). CDR3 DNA sequence: TGCGCCAGCAGCTTGGAGGGGGTTGGAAACACCATATATTTT. Protein product: CASSLEGVGNTIYF.